This T cell receptor (beta chain) was captured in a study of T-cell memory formation after mild COVID-19. One entry per CDR3 protein, called by TCRdb with MiXCR from the 5' RACE reads. The sample lists roughly 150,000 distinct CDR3 sequences, around 13% seen once, with approximately 14% in the top ten. This clonotype was observed a handful of times. Its cognate antigen is unknown. This CDR3 spans 19 amino acids. Germline loops: CDR1 DFQATT, CDR2 SNEGSKA (reference sequence). J lost 0 bases, V lost 0 bases, and 11 bases had no gene match. General observations from the study: Contracting clones from day 15 to 85 showed balanced CD4/CD8; later expanders favored CD4+. Contracting CD4+ clones sat mainly in CM and EM; CD8+ in EMRA.

Sequences were obtained from PBMCs or a T cell subset sorted from them (not recorded which). J is TRBJ2-1 and V is TRBV20-1; 10 nucleotides line up with TRBD2. The receptor's source is an adult woman who had mild COVID-19 (a few samples of this study predate the infection). Cell type and time point are not known. This CDR3 reads CSARDLASGGLSSYNEQFF. The CDR3 bases are TGCAGTGCTAGAGATCTGGCTAGCGGGGGCCTAAGCTCCTACAATGAGCAGTTCTTC.